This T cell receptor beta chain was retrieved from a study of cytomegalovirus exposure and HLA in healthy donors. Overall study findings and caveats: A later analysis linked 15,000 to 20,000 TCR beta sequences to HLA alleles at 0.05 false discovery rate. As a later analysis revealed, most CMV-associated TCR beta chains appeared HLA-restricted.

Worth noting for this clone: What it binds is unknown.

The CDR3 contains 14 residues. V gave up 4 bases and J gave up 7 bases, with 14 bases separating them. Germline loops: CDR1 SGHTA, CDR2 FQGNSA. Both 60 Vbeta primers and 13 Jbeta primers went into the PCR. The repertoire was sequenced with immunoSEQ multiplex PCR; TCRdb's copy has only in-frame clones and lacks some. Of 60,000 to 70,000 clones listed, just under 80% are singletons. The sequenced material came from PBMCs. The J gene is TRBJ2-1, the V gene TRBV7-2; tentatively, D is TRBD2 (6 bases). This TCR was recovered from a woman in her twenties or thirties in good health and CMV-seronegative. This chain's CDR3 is CASSSPGLGNEQFF. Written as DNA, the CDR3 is TGTGCCAGCAGCTCACCGGGACTCGGGAATGAGCAGTTCTTC.